This TCR beta chain was captured in a study of early T cells in non-severe SARS-CoV-2 infection. The wider study: Chains stayed unpaired after sequencing of bulk RNA from unsorted whole blood. Broader study findings: Matches to VDJdb favored anti-spike CD8 responses and missed private and CD4 specificities.

Germline V gives CDR1 DFQATT, CDR2 SNEGSKA (reference sequence). V shed 2 bases and J 1 base; nucleotides not matched to a gene: 0. This CDR3 has 14 residues. This clonotype was detected many times. Its matching antigen is unknown. Separate cDNA molecules each had unique molecular identifiers attached to them. One entry per CDR3 protein, called by TCRdb with MiXCR from the 5' RACE reads. The sample includes about 64,000 distinct CDR3 sequences, roughly 10% of them seen just once. This rearrangement joins TRBV20-1 to TRBJ2-3; 10 bases line up with TRBD2. The sequencing used whole blood, collected at baseline. This receptor was taken from an adult who was a healthcare worker with PCR-confirmed SARS-CoV-2 infection or an uninfected control (not recorded which). The CDR3 DNA sequence: TGCAGTGCTAGACTAGCGGGGGGCACAGATACGCAGTATTTT. This sequence encodes CSARLAGGTDTQYF.